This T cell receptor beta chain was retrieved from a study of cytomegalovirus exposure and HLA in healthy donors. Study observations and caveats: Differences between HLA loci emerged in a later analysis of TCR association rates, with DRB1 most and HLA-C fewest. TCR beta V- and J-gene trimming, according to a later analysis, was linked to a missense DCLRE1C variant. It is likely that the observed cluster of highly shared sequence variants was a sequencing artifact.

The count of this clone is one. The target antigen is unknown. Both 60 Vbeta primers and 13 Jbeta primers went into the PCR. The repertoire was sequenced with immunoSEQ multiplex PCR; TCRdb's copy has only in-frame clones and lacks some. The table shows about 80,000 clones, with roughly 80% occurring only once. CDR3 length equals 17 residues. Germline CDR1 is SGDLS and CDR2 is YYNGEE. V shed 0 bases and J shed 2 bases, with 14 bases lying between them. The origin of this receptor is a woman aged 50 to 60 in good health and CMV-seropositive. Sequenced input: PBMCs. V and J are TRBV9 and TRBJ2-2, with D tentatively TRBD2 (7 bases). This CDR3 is CASSVVGGAVNTGELFF. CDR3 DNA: TGTGCCAGCAGCGTAGTTGGGGGGGCAGTAAACACCGGGGAGCTGTTTTTT.